This T cell receptor (beta chain) derives from a study of blood T cell repertoires in COVID-19. Study at large: The study drew acute and convalescent COVID-19 samples from the United States, Italy and Spain. Nucleic acid was either cDNA or gDNA, and it came from T cells, B-cell-depleted T cells, or PBMCs.

V was pared by 5 bases and J by 11 bases, with 12 bases of the junction left unmatched. This CDR3 comprises 16 residues. CDR1 is SEHNR and CDR2 is FQNEAQ in the germline V gene (reference sequence). As originally analysed: The assay estimated nucleated cells by amplifying reference gene primers. Here immunoSEQ multiplex PCR was the method, and the copy in TCRdb shows in-frame clones only, minus some. V and J calls and clone size come straight from that table; D and trimming were deduced from the DNA. This sample has approximately 290,000 clones, with 89% found just once. The sequenced sample consisted of peripheral blood. The chain employs TRBV7-9 and TRBJ1-6; 10 nucleotides agree with TRBD1. This clonotype was obtained from a woman in her fifties or sixties with acute or convalescent COVID-19. CDR3 nucleotides: TGTGCCAGCAGCAGTAAAACCGGGACAGGGGATCCACCCCTCCACTTT. This encodes CASSSKTGTGDPPLHF.